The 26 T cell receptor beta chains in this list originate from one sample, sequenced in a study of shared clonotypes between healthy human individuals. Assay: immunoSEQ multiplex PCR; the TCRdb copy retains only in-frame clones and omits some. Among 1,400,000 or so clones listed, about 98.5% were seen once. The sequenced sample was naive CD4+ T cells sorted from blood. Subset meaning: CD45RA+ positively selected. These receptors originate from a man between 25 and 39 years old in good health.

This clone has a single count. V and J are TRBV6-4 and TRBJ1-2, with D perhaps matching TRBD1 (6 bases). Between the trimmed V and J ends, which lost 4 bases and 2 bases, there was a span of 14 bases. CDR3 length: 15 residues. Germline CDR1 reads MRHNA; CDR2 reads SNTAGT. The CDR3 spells CASSAIPGANYGYTF. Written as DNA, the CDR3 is TGTGCCAGCAGTGCCATCCCAGGGGCGAACTATGGCTACACCTTC.

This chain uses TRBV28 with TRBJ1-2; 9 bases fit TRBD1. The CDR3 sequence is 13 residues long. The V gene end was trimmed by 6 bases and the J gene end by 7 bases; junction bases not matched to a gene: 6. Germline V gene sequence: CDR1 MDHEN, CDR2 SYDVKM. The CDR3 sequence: CASSHRGRGGYTF. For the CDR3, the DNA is TGTGCCAGCAGCCACAGGGGGCGCGGTGGCTACACCTTC.

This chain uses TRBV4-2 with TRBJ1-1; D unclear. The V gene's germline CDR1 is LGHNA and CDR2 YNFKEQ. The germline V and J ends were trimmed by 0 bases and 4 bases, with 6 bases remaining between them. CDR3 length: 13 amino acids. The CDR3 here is CASSQDPFTEAFF. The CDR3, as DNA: TGTGCCAGCAGCCAAGATCCGTTCACTGAAGCTTTCTTT.

The CDR3 sequence: CASSYTDTTYEQYF. In DNA form, the CDR3 reads TGTGCCAGCAGTTATACAGATACTACCTACGAGCAGTACTTC. The genes are TRBV28 and TRBJ2-7; D not resolved. Per the germline V gene, CDR1 is MDHEN and CDR2 is SYDVKM. The CDR3 contains 14 residues. V was cut by 4 bases and J by 2 bases, with 12 bases left in between.

The CDR3 bases are TGTGCCAGCAGTTTGAGGCTAGCGGGAGGGGGAGCCTACGAGCAGTACTTC. It encodes CASSLRLAGGGAYEQYF. The genes are TRBV28 and TRBJ2-7; 12 positions agree with TRBD2. The CDR3 is 17 amino acids. CDR1 and CDR2 from the germline V gene are MDHEN and SYDVKM. The J segment lost 2 bases and the V segment lost 3 bases, leaving 8 bases of the junction unmatched.

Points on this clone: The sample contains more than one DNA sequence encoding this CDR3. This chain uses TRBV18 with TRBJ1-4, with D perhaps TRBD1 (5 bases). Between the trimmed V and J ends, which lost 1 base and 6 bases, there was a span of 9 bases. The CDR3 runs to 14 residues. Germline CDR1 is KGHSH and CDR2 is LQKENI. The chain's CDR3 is CASSPQGRDEKLFF. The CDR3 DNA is TGTGCCAGCTCACCACAGGGACGAGATGAAAAACTGTTTTTT.

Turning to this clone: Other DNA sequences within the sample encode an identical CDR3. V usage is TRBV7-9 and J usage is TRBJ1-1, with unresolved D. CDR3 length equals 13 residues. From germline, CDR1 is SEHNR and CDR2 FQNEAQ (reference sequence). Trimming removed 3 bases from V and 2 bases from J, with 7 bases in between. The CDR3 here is CASSFGGNTEAFF. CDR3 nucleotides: TGTGCCAGCAGCTTTGGCGGAAACACTGAAGCTTTCTTT.

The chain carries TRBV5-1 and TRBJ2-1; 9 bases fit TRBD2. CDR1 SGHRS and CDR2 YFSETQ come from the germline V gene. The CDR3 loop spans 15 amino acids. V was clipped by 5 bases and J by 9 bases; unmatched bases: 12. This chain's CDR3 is CASRLPGLAEGEQFF. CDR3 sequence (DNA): TGCGCCAGCAGGCTCCCGGGACTAGCTGAAGGTGAGCAGTTCTTC. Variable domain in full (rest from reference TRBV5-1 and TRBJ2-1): KAGVTQTPRYLIKTRGQQVTLSCSPISGHRSVSWYQQTPGQGLQFLFEYFSETQRNKGNFPGRFSGRQFSNSRSEMNVSTLELGDSALYLCASRLPGLAEGEQFFGPGTRLTVL.

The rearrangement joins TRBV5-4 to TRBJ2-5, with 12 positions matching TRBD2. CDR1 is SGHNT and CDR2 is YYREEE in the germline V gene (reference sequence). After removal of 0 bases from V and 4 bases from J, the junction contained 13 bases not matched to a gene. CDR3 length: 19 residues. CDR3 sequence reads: CASSLGSSGRALLGETQYF. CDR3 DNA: TGTGCCAGCAGCTTGGGGTCTAGCGGGAGGGCCCTCTTGGGAGAGACCCAGTACTTC.

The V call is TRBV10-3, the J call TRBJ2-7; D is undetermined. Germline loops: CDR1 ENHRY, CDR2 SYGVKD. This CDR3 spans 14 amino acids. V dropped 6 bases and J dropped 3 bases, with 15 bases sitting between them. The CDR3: CAIRTQSGVYEQYF. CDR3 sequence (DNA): TGTGCCATCAGAACCCAGTCCGGAGTCTACGAGCAGTACTTC.

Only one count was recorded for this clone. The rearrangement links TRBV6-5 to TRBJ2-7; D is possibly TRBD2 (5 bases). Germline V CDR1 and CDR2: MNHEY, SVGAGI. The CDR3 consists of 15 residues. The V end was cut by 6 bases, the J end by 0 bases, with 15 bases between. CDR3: CASSRRSGGSYEQYF. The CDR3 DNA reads TGTGCCAGCAGCCGGAGGAGCGGCGGCTCCTACGAGCAGTACTTC.

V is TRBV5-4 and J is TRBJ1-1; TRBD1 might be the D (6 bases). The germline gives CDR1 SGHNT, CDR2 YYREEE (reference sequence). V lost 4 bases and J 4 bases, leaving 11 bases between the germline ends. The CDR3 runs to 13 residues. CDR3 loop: CASSVQGSTEAFF. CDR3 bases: TGTGCCAGCAGCGTACAGGGATCCACTGAAGCTTTCTTT.

The CDR3 DNA follows: TGTGCCAGCAGTTTTATCGTCCTATCCTCTGGGGCCAACGTCCTGACTTTC. This sequence encodes CASSFIVLSSGANVLTF. The chain is built from TRBV27 and TRBJ2-6; no definite D call. Germline CDR1 is MNHEY and CDR2 is SMNVEV (reference sequence). Trimming pared 3 bases from V and 0 bases from J, leaving 12 bases between. CDR3 length: 17 amino acids.

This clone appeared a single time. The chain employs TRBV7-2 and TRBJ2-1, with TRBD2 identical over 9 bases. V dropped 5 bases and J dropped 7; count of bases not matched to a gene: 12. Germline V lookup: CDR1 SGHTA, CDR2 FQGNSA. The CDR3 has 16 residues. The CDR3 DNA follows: TGTGCCAGCAGCCCCCAAGCGGGAGGATCGAGAAATGAGCAGTTCTTC. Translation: CASSPQAGGSRNEQFF.

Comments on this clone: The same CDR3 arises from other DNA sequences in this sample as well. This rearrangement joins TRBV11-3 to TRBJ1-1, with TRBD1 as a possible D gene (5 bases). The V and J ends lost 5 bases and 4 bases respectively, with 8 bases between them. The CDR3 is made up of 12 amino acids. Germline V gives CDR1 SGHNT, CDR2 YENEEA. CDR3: CASSRGGTEAFF. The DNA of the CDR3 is TGTGCCAGCAGCCGGGGGGGCACTGAAGCTTTCTTT. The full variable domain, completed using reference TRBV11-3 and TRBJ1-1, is EAGVVQSPRYKIIEKKQPVAFWCNPISGHNTLYWYLQNLGQGPELLIRYENEEAVDDSQLPKDRFSAERLKGVDSTLKIQPAELGDSAVYLCASSRGGTEAFFGQGTRLTVV.

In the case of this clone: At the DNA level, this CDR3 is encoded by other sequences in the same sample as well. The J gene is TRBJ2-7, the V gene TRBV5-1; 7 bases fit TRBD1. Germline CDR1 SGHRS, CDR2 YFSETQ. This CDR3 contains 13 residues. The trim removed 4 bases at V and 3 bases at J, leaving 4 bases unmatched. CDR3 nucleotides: TGCGCCAGCAGCCTGGGACAGATCTACGAGCAGTACTTC. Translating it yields CASSLGQIYEQYF.

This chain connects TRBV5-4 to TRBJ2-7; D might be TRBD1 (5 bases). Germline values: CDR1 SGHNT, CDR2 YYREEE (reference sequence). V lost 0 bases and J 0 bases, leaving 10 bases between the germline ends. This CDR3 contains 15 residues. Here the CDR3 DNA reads TGTGCCAGCAGCTTGGGGGGCATGAGCTCCTACGAGCAGTACTTC. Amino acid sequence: CASSLGGMSSYEQYF.

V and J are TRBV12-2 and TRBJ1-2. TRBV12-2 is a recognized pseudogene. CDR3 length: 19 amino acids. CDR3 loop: CASRLDPWRGRGGNYGYTF. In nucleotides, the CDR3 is TGTGCAAGTCGCTTAGATCCGTGGAGGGGGAGGGGCGGTAACTATGGCTACACCTTC.

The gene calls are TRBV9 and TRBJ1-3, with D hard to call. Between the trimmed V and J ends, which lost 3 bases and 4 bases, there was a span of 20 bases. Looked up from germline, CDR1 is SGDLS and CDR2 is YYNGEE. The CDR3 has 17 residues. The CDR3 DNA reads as TGTGCCAGCAGCGCGAGCCACCCCCGGGTATACGGAAACACCATATATTTT. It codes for CASSASHPRVYGNTIYF.

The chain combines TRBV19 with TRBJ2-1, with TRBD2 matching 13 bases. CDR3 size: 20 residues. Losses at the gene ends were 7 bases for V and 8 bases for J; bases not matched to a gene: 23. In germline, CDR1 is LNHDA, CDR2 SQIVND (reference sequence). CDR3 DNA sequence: TGTGCCAGTACGGTATCAGGACTAGCGGGAGAAGTCATAGGGAGTCATGAGCAGTTCTTC. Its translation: CASTVSGLAGEVIGSHEQFF.

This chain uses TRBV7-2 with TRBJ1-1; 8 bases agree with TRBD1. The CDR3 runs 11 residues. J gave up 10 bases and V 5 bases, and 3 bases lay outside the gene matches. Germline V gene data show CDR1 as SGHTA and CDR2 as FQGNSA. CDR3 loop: CASSQGARAFF. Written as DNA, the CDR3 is TGTGCCAGCAGCCAGGGGGCACGAGCTTTCTTT.

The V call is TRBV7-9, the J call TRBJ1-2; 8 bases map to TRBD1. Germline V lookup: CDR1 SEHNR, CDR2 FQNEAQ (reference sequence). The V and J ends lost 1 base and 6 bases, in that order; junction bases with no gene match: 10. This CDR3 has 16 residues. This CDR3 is CASSLVSDRASNGYTF. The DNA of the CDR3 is TGTGCCAGCAGCTTAGTCTCGGACAGGGCTTCGAATGGCTACACCTTC.

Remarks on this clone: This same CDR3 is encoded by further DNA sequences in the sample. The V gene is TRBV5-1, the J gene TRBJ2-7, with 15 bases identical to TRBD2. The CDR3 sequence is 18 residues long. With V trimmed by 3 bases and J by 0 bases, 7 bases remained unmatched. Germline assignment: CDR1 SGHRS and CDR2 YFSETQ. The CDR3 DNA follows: TGCGCCAGCAGCTCGGGACTAGCGGGAGGCCCAAGCTCCTACGAGCAGTACTTC. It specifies CASSSGLAGGPSSYEQYF.

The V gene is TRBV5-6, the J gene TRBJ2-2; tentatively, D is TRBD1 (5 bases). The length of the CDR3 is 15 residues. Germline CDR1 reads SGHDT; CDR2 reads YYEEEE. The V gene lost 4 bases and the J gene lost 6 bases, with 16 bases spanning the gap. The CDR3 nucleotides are TGTGCCAGCAGCCTACTCGGCAGGGCGGCCGGGGAGCTGTTTTTT. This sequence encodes CASSLLGRAAGELFF.

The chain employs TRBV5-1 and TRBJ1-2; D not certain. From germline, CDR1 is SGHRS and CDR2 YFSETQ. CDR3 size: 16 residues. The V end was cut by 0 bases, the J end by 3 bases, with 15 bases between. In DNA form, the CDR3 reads TGCGCCAGCAGCTTGGACATCGGGGTTCGGGACTATGGCTACACCTTC. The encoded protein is CASSLDIGVRDYGYTF.

DNA for the CDR3: TGTGCCAGCAGCTTAGATTTCAGGACAGGGGGGACAGATACGCAGTATTTT. It is translated as CASSLDFRTGGTDTQYF. The chain is built from TRBV13 and TRBJ2-3; TRBD1 matches at 10 bases. The trim removed 1 base at V and 3 bases at J, leaving 7 bases unmatched. Germline V gene data show CDR1 as PRHDT and CDR2 as FYEKMQ (reference sequence). This CDR3 has 17 residues.